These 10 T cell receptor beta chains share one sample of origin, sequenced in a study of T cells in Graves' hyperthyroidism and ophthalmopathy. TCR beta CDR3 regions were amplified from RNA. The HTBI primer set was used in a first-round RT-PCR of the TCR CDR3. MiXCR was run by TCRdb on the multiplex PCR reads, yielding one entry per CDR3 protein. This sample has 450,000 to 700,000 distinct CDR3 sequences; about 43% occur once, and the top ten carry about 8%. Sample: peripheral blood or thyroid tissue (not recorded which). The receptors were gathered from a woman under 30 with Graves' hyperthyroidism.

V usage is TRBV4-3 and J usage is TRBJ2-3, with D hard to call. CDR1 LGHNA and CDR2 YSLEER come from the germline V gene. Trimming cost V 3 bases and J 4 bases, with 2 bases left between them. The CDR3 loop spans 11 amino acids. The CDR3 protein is CASSHSDTQYF. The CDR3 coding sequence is TGCGCCAGCAGCCATTCAGATACGCAGTATTTT.

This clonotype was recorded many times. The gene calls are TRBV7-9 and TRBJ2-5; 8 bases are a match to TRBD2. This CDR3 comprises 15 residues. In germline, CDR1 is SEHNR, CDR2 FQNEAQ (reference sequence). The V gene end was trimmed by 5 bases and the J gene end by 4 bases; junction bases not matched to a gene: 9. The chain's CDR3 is CASSPPTSGRETQYF. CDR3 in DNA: TGTGCCAGCAGCCCTCCCACAAGCGGGAGAGAGACCCAGTACTTC.

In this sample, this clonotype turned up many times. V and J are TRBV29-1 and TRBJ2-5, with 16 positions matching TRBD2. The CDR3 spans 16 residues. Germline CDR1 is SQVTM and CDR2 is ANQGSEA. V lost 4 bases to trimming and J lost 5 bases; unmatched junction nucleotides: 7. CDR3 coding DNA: TGCAGCGTTGCCGGGACTAGCGGGAGGGCCGTGGAGACCCAGTACTTC. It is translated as CSVAGTSGRAVETQYF.

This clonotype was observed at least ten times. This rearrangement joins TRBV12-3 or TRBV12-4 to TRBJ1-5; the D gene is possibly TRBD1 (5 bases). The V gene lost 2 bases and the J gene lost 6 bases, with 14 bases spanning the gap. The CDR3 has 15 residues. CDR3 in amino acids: CASSLRQGAGQPQHF. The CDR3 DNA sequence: TGTGCCAGCAGTTTAAGGCAGGGTGCGGGTCAGCCCCAGCATTTT.

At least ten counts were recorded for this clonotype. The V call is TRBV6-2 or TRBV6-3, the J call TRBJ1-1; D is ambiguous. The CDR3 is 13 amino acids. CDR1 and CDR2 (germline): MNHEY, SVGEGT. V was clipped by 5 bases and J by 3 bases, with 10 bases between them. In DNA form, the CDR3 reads TGTGCCAGCAGTCAAATCTTGGACACTGAAGCTTTCTTT. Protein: CASSQILDTEAFF.

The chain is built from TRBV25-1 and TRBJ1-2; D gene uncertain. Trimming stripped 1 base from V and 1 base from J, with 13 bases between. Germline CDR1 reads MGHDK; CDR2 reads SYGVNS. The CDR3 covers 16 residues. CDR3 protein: CASSESFQDDNYGYTF. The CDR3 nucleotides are TGTGCCAGCAGTGAATCTTTTCAGGACGATAACTATGGCTACACCTTC.

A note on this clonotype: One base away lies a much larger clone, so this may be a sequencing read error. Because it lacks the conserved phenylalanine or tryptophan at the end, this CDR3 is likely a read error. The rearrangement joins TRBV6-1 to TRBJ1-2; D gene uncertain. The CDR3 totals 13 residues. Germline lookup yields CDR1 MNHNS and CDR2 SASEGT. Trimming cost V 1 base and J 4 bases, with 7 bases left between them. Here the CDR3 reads CASSEVIAYGYTL. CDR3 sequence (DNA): TGTGCCAGCAGTGAAGTGATAGCCTATGGCTACACCCTC.

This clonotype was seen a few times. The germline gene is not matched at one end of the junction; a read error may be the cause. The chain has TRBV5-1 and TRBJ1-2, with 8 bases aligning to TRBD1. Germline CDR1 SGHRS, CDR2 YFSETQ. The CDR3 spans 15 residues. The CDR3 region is CASRPFRGQGHGYTF. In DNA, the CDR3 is TGTGCCAGCAGACCGTTCAGGGGGCAGGGCCATGGCTACACCTTC.

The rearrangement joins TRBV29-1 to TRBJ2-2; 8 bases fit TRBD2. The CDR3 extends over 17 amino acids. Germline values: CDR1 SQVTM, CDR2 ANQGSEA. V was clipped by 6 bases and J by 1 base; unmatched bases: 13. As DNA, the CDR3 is TGCAGCGTGTCCCTAGGGGCGGGAGGACAGAACACCGGGGAGCTGTTTTTT. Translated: CSVSLGAGGQNTGELFF.

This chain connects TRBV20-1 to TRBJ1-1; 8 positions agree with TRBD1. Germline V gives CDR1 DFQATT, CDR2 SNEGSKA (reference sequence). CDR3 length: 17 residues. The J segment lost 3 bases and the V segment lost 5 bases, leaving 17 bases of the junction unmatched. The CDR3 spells CSAPLGETGQGDTEAFF. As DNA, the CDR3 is TGCAGTGCTCCTCTCGGGGAAACTGGACAGGGTGACACTGAAGCTTTCTTT.